This T cell receptor beta chain was captured in a study of cytomegalovirus exposure and HLA in healthy donors. The study, taken as a whole, reports: Relative to the approximately 670-donor mean, N-insertions were reportedly fewer in an Asian-associated ancestry cluster in a later analysis. Common viral pathogens seemed, in a later analysis, to connect with several of the most significant clusters.

On this clone itself: The antigen remains undetermined.

Primers for the PCR totalled 60 Vbeta and 13 Jbeta. Sequencing was performed with immunoSEQ multiplex PCR; in TCRdb, only in-frame clones are kept and a portion is missing. The repertoire holds 210,000 or so clones, approximately 81% seen once, with roughly 0.22% in the top ten. Among the donors, all were healthy bone marrow donors. Germline V gene lookup returns CDR1 SGHRS and CDR2 YFSETQ. This CDR3 spans 14 amino acids. V shed 2 bases, J shed 7 bases, and the junction held 8 bases outside the gene matches. The sequenced sample was PBMCs. The receptor was isolated from a girl aged 2 to 10 in good health and CMV-seronegative. This chain uses TRBV5-1 with TRBJ2-7; TRBD1 agrees at 8 bases. DNA of the CDR3: TGCGCCAGCAGCTTAGGGACAGGCCAGGGGGAGCAGTACTTC. Its translation: CASSLGTGQGEQYF.